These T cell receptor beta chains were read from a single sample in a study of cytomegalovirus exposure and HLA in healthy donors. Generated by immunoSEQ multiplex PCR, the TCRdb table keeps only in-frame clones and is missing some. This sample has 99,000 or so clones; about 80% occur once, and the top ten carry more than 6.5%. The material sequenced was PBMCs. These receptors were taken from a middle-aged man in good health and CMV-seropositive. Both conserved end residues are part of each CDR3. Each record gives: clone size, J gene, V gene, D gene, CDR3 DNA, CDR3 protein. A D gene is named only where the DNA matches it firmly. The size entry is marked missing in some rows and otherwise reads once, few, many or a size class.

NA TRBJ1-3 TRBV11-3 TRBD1 TGTGCCAGCAGCGCCGGTGGACAGGGGGAAGGAAACACCATATATTTT CASSAGGQGEGNTIYF
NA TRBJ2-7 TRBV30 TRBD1 TGTGCCTGGAGTTGGTCAGGGGGCGAGCAGTACTTC CAWSWSGGEQYF
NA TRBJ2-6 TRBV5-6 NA TGTGCCAGCAGCTTGTTGACAGGAACATACTCTGGGGCCAACGGCCTGACTTTC CASSLLTGTYSGANGLTF
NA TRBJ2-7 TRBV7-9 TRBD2 TGTGCCAGCAGTCGCCGCGGGGGGTACGAGCAGTACTTC CASSRRGGYEQYF
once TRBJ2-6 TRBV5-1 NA TGCGCCAGCAGCTTGGATACAGGGCGCTCAGGGGCCAACGGCCTGACTTTC CASSLDTGRSGANGLTF
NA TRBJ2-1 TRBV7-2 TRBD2 TGTGCCAGCAGCACGAGCGGGAGTCCTCAATTCTTC CASSTSGSPQFF
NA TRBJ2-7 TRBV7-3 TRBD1 TGTGCCAGCAGCCCTCAGGGGGCTAGGGACGAGCAGTACTTC CASSPQGARDEQYF
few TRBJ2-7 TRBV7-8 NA TGTGCCAGCAGCTTAGGCGGGACCTACGAGCAGTACTTC CASSLGGTYEQYF
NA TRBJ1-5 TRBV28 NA TGTGCCAGCAGTTTCGCCGGGAGCCACGGGGGCAATCAGCCCCAGCATTTT CASSFAGSHGGNQPQHF
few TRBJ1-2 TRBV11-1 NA TGTGCCAGCAGCCGGACACCCGGCTATGGCTACACCTTC CASSRTPGYGYTF
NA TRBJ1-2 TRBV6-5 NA TGTGCCAGCTATCGGGGACTTGACTACACCTTC CASYRGLDYTF
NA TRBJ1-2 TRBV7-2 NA TGTGCCAGCAGCCGCGGAGGACAGCTCTATGGCTACACCTTC CASSRGGQLYGYTF
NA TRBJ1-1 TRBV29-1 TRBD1 TGCAGCGTTGAAGAAGGGGGCCTAGAAGCTTTCTTT CSVEEGGLEAFF
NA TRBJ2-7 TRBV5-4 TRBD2 TGTGCCAGCAGCCTGGGGACTAGCGGGCGCCCCTACGAGCAGTACTTC CASSLGTSGRPYEQYF
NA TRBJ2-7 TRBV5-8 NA TGTGCCAGCACCACCGTCGAGGGTTCCTACGAGCAGTACTTC CASTTVEGSYEQYF
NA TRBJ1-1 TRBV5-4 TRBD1 TGTGCCAGCAGTTACCCTGACAGGGTCACTGAAGCTTTCTTT CASSYPDRVTEAFF
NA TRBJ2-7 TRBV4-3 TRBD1 TGCGCCAGCAGCCAATCCGGGACAGGGGTCTACGAGCAGTACTTC CASSQSGTGVYEQYF
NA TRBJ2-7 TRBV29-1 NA TGCAGCGTTTATTCCCCGACTAGCTCCTACGAGCAGTACTTC CSVYSPTSSYEQYF
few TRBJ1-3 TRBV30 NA TGTGCCTGGAGTAAGCTGCGGATCTCTGGAAACACCATATATTTT CAWSKLRISGNTIYF
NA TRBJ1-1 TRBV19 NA TGTGCCAGTAGTATAGTCAGTAACACTGAAGCTTTCTTT CASSIVSNTEAFF
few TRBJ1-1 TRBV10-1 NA TGCGCCAGCAGTGAGGCTAACCGGGAAAAGGGCACTGAAGCTTTCTTT CASSEANREKGTEAFF
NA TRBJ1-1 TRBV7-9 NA TGTGCCAGCAGCTTAGCGGGACACCGTGAAGCTTTCTTT CASSLAGHREAFF
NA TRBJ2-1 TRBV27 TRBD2 TGTGCCAGCAGCTCGGGAGGGGGCTACAATGAGCAGTTCTTC CASSSGGGYNEQFF
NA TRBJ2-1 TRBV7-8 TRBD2 TGTGCCAGCAGGCCCTTACTAGCGCCCTCCTACAATGAGCAGTTCTTC CASRPLLAPSYNEQFF
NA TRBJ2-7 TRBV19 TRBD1 TGTGCCAGTAGTATGATAGGGCAGGGGGCGCGTGAGCAGTACTTC CASSMIGQGAREQYF
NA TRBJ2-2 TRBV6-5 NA TGTGCCAGCAGTAGTCAGACAGGAGCCGGGGAGCTGTTTTTT CASSSQTGAGELFF
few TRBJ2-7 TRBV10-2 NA TGCGCCAGCAGGATAAGCGGATCTTACTCCTACGAGCAGTACTTC CASRISGSYSYEQYF
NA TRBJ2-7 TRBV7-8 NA TGTGCCAGCAGCTTAGGGGCCGGGACACGGGAGGTTCGGGAGCAGTACTTC CASSLGAGTREVREQYF
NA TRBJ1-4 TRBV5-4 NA TGTGCCAGCAGCTTGGTTGGGCAGGGCCTTAATGAAAAACTGTTTTTT CASSLVGQGLNEKLFF
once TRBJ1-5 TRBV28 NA TGTGCCAGCAGTTTATTGTGGCGGGAACGAGATCAGCCCCAGCATTTT CASSLLWRERDQPQHF
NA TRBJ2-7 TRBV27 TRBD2 TGTGCCAGCAGTTTATGGACTAGCGGGAGCGACGAGCAGTACTTC CASSLWTSGSDEQYF
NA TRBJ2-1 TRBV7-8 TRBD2 TGTGCCAGCAGCCTACTAGCGGGAGTTTTTAATGAGCAGTTCTTC CASSLLAGVFNEQFF
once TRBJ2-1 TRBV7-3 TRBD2 TGTGCCAGCAGCCTGAGGTCCCTAGCGGGAGGGGGGGAGCAGTTCTTC CASSLRSLAGGGEQFF
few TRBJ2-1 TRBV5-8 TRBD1 TGTGCCAGCCCCGAACAGGGGAAAACCTACAATGAGCAGTTCTTC CASPEQGKTYNEQFF
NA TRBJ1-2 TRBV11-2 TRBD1 TGTGCCAGCAGCCCTGGGACAGGCTGGGGCTACACCTTC CASSPGTGWGYTF
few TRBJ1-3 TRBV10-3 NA TGTGCCTCGACACGGGGGGATTCTGGAAACACCATATATTTT CASTRGDSGNTIYF
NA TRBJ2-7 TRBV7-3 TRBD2 TGTGCCAGCAGCTTAGGGACTAGCGGGGGACTGGAGCAGTACTTC CASSLGTSGGLEQYF
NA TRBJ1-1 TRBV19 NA TGTGCCAGTAGTGAGGGCAGGCCCTGGACTGAAGCTTTCTTT CASSEGRPWTEAFF
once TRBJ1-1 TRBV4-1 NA TGCGCCAGCAGCCAAGTTGCAGGGAGGGTCCTGTTT CASSQVAGRVLF
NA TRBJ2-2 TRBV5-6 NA TGTGCCAGCAGCTTAACAGGGGCGGGGACCGGGGAGCTGTTTTTT CASSLTGAGTGELFF
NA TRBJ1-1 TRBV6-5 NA TGTGCCAGCAGTTACCAGGGGACCAACACTGAAGCTTTCTTT CASSYQGTNTEAFF
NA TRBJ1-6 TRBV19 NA TGTGCCAGTAGTATAGGCAGGGCTTCACCCCTCCACTTT CASSIGRASPLHF
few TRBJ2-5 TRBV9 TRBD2 TGTGCCAGCAGCGTAGAGGGGGGGCTAGCGGGATTCAGTGGTGTAAACCAAGAGACCCAGTACTTC CASSVEGGLAGFSGVNQETQYF
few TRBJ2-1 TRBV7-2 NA TGTGCCAGCAGCCGGTCAACAGGGAACCAGCAGTTCTTC CASSRSTGNQQFF
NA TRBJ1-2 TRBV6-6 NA TGTGCCAGCAGTTACGGGGAGGGCGGCTACACCTTC CASSYGEGGYTF
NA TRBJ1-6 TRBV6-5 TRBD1 TGTGCCAGCACAGGGACAGGGGATAATTCACCCCTCCACTTT CASTGTGDNSPLHF
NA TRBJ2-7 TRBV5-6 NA TGTGCCAGCTCTCAGCCAGCGGGCGAGCAGTACTTC CASSQPAGEQYF
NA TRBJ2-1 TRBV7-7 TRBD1 TGTGCTAGCAGTCCCCAGGGGGCGGGAGAGCAGTTCTTC CASSPQGAGEQFF
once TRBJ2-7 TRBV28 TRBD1 TGTGCCAGCAGTCCGGGACAGGCGAGCTCCTACGAGCAGTACTTC CASSPGQASSYEQYF
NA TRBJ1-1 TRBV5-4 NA TGTGCCAGCAGCTTGGCGTTGCAGGGGCAAACTGAAGCTTTCTTT CASSLALQGQTEAFF
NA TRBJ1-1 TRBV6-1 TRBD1 TGTGCCAGCAGTGAGCACAGGGGAATCACTGAAGCTTTCTTT CASSEHRGITEAFF
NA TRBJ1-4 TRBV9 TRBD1 TGTGCCAGCAGCACGAATCCCGGGACAGGGAGTGAAAAACTGTTTTTT CASSTNPGTGSEKLFF
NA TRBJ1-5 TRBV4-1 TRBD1 TGCGCCAGCAGCCAAACAGGGGGCGGGGGACAGCCCCAGCATTTT CASSQTGGGGQPQHF
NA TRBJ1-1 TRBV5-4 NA TGTGCCAGCAGGTCCGAGGCCGGGGAAGCTTTCTTT CASRSEAGEAFF
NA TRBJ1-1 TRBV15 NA TGTGCCACCAGTGTCTCAGTGAACACTGAAGCTTTCTTT CATSVSVNTEAFF